The clone carrying this T cell receptor beta chain has a handful of counts. For the second PCR, which ran for roughly 7 to 11 cycles, a sample-barcoded 5' primer and a J-beta primer mix were used. One entry per CDR3 protein results from TCRdb running MiXCR on the 5' RACE reads. The sample lists some 710,000 distinct CDR3 sequences, less than 60% occurring once. The entry originates in a study of blood T cells in healthy people across ages. The CDR3 runs 16 residues. The V gene end was trimmed by 5 bases and the J gene end by 0 bases; junction bases not matched to a gene: 7. Per germline, CDR1 MGHRA and CDR2 YSYEKL.

This TCR came from a man older than 75 in good health. V is TRBV4-1 and J is TRBJ1-1; TRBD1 agrees at 9 bases. The sample comprised blood. DNA of the CDR3: TGCGCCAGCAGCAACCACAGGGGGCTTTTGAACACTGAAGCTTTCTTT. This translates into CASSNHRGLLNTEAFF.